One and the same sample provided the 5 T cell receptor beta chains below, sequenced in a study of control samples from healthy donors and cancer patients. The protocol was immunoSEQ multiplex PCR, while the TCRdb copy is restricted to in-frame clones and leaves out a portion. Here the sample spans roughly 130,000 clones, 75% to 95% being singletons. The sample taken for sequencing was blood. The receptors originated from a man in his late teens or twenties in good health.

The CDR3 loop reads CASSQDGVTPKYF. CDR3 nucleotides: TGTGCCAGCAGCCAAGATGGGGTGACTCCCAAGTATTTT. The V and J genes are TRBV3-1 (or the pseudogene TRBV3-2) and TRBJ2-3; the D is unclear. CDR3 length: 13 residues. CDR1 LGHDT and CDR2 YNNKEL come from the germline V gene (reference sequence). Trimming stripped 0 bases from V and 13 bases from J, with 14 bases between.

This chain connects TRBV10-3 to TRBJ2-1; D is possibly TRBD2 (7 bases). Deletions cut 7 bases from V and 5 bases from J, with 12 bases between. The CDR3 runs 13 residues. CDR1 is ENHRY and CDR2 is SYGVKD in the germline V gene. CDR3 amino acids: CAIKAGANNEQFF. The CDR3 nucleotides read TGTGCCATCAAGGCGGGGGCCAACAATGAGCAGTTCTTC.

The genes are TRBV5-6 and TRBJ2-3; perhaps TRBD2 as D (5 bases). V lost 0 bases, J lost 2 bases, and 13 bases lay in between. This CDR3 is 16 amino acids long. Germline V gives CDR1 SGHDT, CDR2 YYEEEE. The CDR3 region has the DNA TGTGCCAGCAGCTTGGCCGTGGAGGCCCACACAGATACGCAGTATTTT. It specifies CASSLAVEAHTDTQYF.

The genes are TRBV7-6 and TRBJ2-7; either TRBD1 or TRBD2 may fit D (5 bases each). The CDR3 is 14 amino acids. V lost 5 bases to trimming and J lost 3 bases, with 14 bases between them. Looked up from germline, CDR1 is SGHVS and CDR2 is FNYEAQ. Here the CDR3 reads CASSLSGTLYEQYF. DNA of the CDR3: TGTGCCAGCAGCCTATCAGGGACCCTCTACGAGCAGTACTTC.

The chain couples TRBV9 to TRBJ2-1, with TRBD1 as a possible D gene (6 bases). The germline V gene encodes CDR1 SGDLS and CDR2 YYNGEE. This CDR3 comprises 15 residues. V lost 5 bases to trimming and J lost 5 bases, with 17 bases between them. DNA of the CDR3: TGTGCCAGCAGGGGTAGGGGGACGGTAGACAATGAGCAGTTCTTC. It translates to CASRGRGTVDNEQFF.